The TCR beta chain under discussion was sequenced for a study of cytotoxic CD8 clonotypes in ibrutinib-treated CLL. Study information: Samples showed on average about 280,000 productive templates and 80,000 to 100,000 productive rearrangements.

On this clone itself: Antigen unknown.

The CDR3 covers 16 residues. Germline V lookup: CDR1 SEHNR, CDR2 FQNEAQ (reference sequence). V lost 1 base to trimming and J lost 3 bases, with 15 bases between them. Overall study results and limits: Public clonotypes occurred uncommonly; on treatment, they contracted or remained stable. Baseline clonality exceeded age-matched healthy donors and tracked circulating CD8+ T-cell counts.

Sequencing was designed to attain a depth spanning 1 in 200,000 to 1 in 1 million T cells. Some clones are missing from TCRdb's copy, which holds only in-frame ones; the method was immunoSEQ multiplex PCR. The sample lists 150,000 or so clones; over 75% were seen once. The rearrangement joins TRBV7-9 to TRBJ2-5; TRBD2 might be the D (5 bases). The sample was PBMCs, taken at disease progression, from a patient treated with ibrutinib. The source is a human donor with chronic lymphocytic leukemia. This CDR3 is CASSLGSPLGEETQYF. CDR3 bases: TGTGCCAGCAGCTTAGGTTCACCACTCGGGGAAGAGACCCAGTACTTC. The complete variable domain, with remaining parts taken from reference TRBV7-9 and TRBJ2-5, reads DTGVSQNPRHKITKRGQNVTFRCDPISEHNRLYWYRQTLGQGPEFLTYFQNEAQLEKSRLLSDRFSAERPKGSFSTLEIQRTEQGDSAMYLCASSLGSPLGEETQYFGPGTRLLVL.